This entry lists 17 T cell receptor beta chains sequenced from one sample in a study of blood T cell repertoires in COVID-19. Clones were read by immunoSEQ multiplex PCR, and TCRdb kept only the in-frame ones, dropping some. The sample comprises 300,000 to 500,000 clones, around 89% of which are singletons, and 0.95% to 1% rests with the top ten. What was sequenced was PBMCs or T cells enriched from blood (not recorded which). These receptors were obtained from a woman in her 30s with acute COVID-19.

This clone was observed a single time. V usage is TRBV29-1 and J usage is TRBJ1-1, with D maybe TRBD1 (6 bases). V lost 6 bases to trimming and J lost 2 bases, with 13 bases between them. The germline CDR1 and CDR2 sequences are SQVTM and ANQGSEA. The CDR3 loop spans 13 amino acids. The CDR3 DNA reads TGCAGCGTCGTCAGGGGAGTAAACACTGAAGCTTTCTTT. Amino acids: CSVVRGVNTEAFF.

This CDR3 reads CASSLDIPNTIYF. The DNA of the CDR3 is TGCGCCAGCAGCTTGGATATTCCCAACACCATATATTTT. The J gene is TRBJ1-3, the V gene TRBV5-1; D call uncertain. Germline V gene sequence: CDR1 SGHRS, CDR2 YFSETQ. Trimming cost V 0 bases and J 7 bases, with 8 bases left between them. The CDR3 contains 13 residues.

V and J are TRBV2 and TRBJ1-5, with unresolved D. The CDR3 consists of 14 residues. Germline V CDR1 and CDR2: SNHLY, FYNNEI. V was shortened by 5 bases and J by 2 bases, with 10 bases between the two germline ends. The CDR3 nucleotides are TGTGCCAGCAGTATCGCGGGCCGCAATCAGCCCCAGCATTTT. Protein sequence: CASSIAGRNQPQHF.

V and J are TRBV29-1 and TRBJ2-7; tentatively, D is TRBD2 (5 bases). The CDR3 covers 13 residues. With 4 bases removed from V and 1 base from J, the gap between germline ends came to 11 bases. Germline CDR1 reads SQVTM; CDR2 reads ANQGSEA. CDR3 region: CSVVDSSSYEQYF. The CDR3 DNA follows: TGCAGCGTTGTGGACTCTTCGTCCTACGAGCAGTACTTC.

The V gene is TRBV15, the J gene TRBJ2-2, with D possibly TRBD2 on 5 matching bases. CDR3 length: 16 residues. CDR1 is LNHNV and CDR2 is YYDKDF in the germline V gene (reference sequence). V lost 0 bases, J lost 5 bases, and 13 bases lay in between. CDR3 DNA sequence: TGTGCCACCAGCAGAGATCGGCGCTCGGGGACCGGGGAGCTGTTTTTT. Translating gives CATSRDRRSGTGELFF.

The CDR3 region is CASSLDPPSYNSPLHF. CDR3 nucleotide sequence: TGTGCCAGCAGCTTAGACCCACCTAGCTATAATTCACCCCTCCACTTT. This chain uses TRBV7-8 with TRBJ1-6; no definite D call. CDR1 is SGHVS and CDR2 is FQNEAQ in the germline V gene. Trimming cost V 1 base and J 3 bases, with 10 bases left between them. This CDR3 is 16 amino acids long.

The chain carries TRBV7-6 and TRBJ1-6; 9 bases align to TRBD1. CDR1 SGHVS and CDR2 FNYEAQ come from the germline V gene. V was clipped by 5 bases and J by 9 bases; unmatched bases: 5. This CDR3 region has 14 residues. CDR3: CASSKTGGVSPLHF. The CDR3 bases are TGTGCCAGCAGCAAGACAGGGGGGGTTTCACCCCTCCACTTT.

This sequence joins TRBV30 and TRBJ1-1; the match to TRBD1 covers 8 bases. This CDR3 is built from 16 residues. The ends lost 2 bases at V and 4 bases at J; junction bases unmatched: 12. Germline V CDR1 and CDR2: GTSNPN, SVGIG (reference sequence). The CDR3 nucleotides read TGTGCCTGGAGTAGGGTTTACCGGACAGGGCTCACTGAAGCTTTCTTT. This codes for CAWSRVYRTGLTEAFF.

The chain has TRBV19 and TRBJ1-1, with 11 bases that match TRBD1. The CDR3 consists of 17 residues. Losses at the gene ends were 7 bases for V and 4 bases for J; bases not matched to a gene: 14. The germline V gene has CDR1 LNHDA and CDR2 SQIVND (reference sequence). DNA for the CDR3: TGTGCCAGTACCGGGCACAGGCAGGGGACAGGGGGCACTGAAGCTTTCTTT. It codes for CASTGHRQGTGGTEAFF.

This rearrangement joins TRBV27 to TRBJ2-7; TRBD1 matches at 8 bases. The V gene's germline CDR1 is MNHEY and CDR2 SMNVEV (reference sequence). The CDR3 is made up of 15 amino acids. V shed 6 bases and J 2 bases; nucleotides not matched to a gene: 9. The CDR3 DNA reads as TGTGCCAGCAGCCTAACCGGACAGGGAGCCTACGAGCAGTACTTC. As protein: CASSLTGQGAYEQYF.

The chain combines TRBV18 with TRBJ1-2, with 7 nucleotides matching TRBD1. J lost 3 bases, V lost 6 bases, and 16 bases had no gene match. The CDR3 contains 17 residues. Germline loops: CDR1 KGHSH, CDR2 LQKENI. In DNA form, the CDR3 reads TGTGCCAGCTCGAACCGGGACAGCGCTTCAGGGGACTATGGCTACACCTTC. Translation: CASSNRDSASGDYGYTF.

The CDR3 region has the DNA TGTGCCAGCAGTGATAGGGAGGGGAACTATGGCTACACCTTC. This codes for CASSDREGNYGYTF. This chain links TRBV2 with TRBJ1-2; tentatively, D is TRBD1 (5 bases). The CDR3 covers 14 residues. CDR1 SNHLY and CDR2 FYNNEI come from the germline V gene. V gave up 3 bases and J gave up 2 bases, with 10 bases separating them.

For this clone: Other DNA variants within this sample encode the same CDR3. The chain uses TRBV2 and TRBJ1-1; D uncertain. V was shortened by 4 bases and J by 1 base, with 7 bases between the two germline ends. The germline CDR1 and CDR2 sequences are SNHLY and FYNNEI. There are 13 residues in the CDR3. CDR3 loop: CASSVRQNTEAFF. The CDR3 DNA is TGTGCCAGCAGTGTGAGACAGAACACTGAAGCTTTCTTT.

This clone was recorded a few times. CDR3 residues: CASALKNTEAFF. The CDR3, as DNA: TGTGCCAGCGCACTGAAGAACACTGAAGCTTTCTTT. The V gene is TRBV5-6, the J gene TRBJ1-1; no reliable D call. Germline CDR1 reads SGHDT; CDR2 reads YYEEEE. The V and J ends lost 7 bases and 1 base respectively, with 8 bases between them. This CDR3 spans 12 amino acids.

The CDR3 loop is CASSYYSGAATGELFF. CDR3 DNA sequence: TGCGCCAGCAGCTACTATAGCGGGGCGGCCACCGGGGAGCTGTTTTTT. The rearrangement links TRBV5-1 to TRBJ2-2; 8 nucleotides agree with TRBD2. CDR1 and CDR2 from the germline V gene are SGHRS and YFSETQ. The CDR3 totals 16 residues. The trim removed 3 bases at V and 4 bases at J, leaving 8 bases unmatched.

V is TRBV30 and J is TRBJ2-1, with 10 nucleotides matching TRBD2. The CDR3 is 18 residues long. CDR1 is GTSNPN and CDR2 is SVGIG in the germline V gene (reference sequence). The junction had 16 bases not matched to a gene; V was cut back by 3 bases and J by 5 bases. The DNA of the CDR3 is TGTGCCTGGAGGGTACTAGCGGGGCGGTTAACCCTCGACAATGAGCAGTTCTTC. Amino acids: CAWRVLAGRLTLDNEQFF.

V and J are TRBV10-1 and TRBJ1-1; TRBD1 matches at 11 bases. J was trimmed by 4 bases and V by 3 bases; bases with no gene match: 7. CDR3 size: 16 residues. Per the germline V gene, CDR1 is WNHNN and CDR2 is SYGVQD (reference sequence). CDR3 sequence (DNA): TGCGCCAGCAGTGATGGGACAGGGGGTCGGAGCACTGAAGCTTTCTTT. The encoded protein is CASSDGTGGRSTEAFF.